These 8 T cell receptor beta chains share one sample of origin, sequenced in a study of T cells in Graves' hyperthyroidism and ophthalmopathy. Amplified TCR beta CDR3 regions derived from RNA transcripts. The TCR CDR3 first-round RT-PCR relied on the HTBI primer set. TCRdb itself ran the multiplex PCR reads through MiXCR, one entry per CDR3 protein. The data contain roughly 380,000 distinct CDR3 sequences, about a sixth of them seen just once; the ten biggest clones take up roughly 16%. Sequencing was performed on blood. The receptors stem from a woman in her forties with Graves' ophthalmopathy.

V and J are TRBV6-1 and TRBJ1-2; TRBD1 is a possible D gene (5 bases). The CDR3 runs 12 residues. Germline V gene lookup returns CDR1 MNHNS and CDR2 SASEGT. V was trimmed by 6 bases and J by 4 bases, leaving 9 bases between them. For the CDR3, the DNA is TGTGCCAGCAGATCAGACAGCTATGGCTACACCTTC. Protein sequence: CASRSDSYGYTF.

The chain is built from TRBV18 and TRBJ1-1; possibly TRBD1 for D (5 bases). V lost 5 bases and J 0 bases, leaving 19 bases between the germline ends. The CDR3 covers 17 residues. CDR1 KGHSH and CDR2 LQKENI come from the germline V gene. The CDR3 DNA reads TGTGCCAGCTCAGTTCCCGAGGGGCTGATCATGAACACTGAAGCTTTCTTT. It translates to CASSVPEGLIMNTEAFF.

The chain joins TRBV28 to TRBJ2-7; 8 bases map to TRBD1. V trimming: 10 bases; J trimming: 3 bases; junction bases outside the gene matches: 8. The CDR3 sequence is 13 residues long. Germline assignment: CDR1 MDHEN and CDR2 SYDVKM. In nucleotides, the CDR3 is TGTGCCACCCAGGGGGCAACGGACTACGAGCAGTACTTC. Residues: CATQGATDYEQYF.

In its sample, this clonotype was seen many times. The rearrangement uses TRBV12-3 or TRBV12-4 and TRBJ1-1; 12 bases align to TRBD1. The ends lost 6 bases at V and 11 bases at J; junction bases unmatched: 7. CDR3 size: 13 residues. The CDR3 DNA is TGTGCCAGCAGACGGGACAGGGGGCTGAGGGCTTTCTTT. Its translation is CASRRDRGLRAFF.

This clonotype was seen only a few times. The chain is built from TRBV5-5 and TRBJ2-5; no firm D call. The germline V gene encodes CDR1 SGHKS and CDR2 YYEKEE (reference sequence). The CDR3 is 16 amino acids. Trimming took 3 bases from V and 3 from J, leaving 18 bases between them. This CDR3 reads CASSSRVGTVKETQYF. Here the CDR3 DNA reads TGTGCCAGCAGCTCCCGTGTGGGTACAGTAAAAGAGACCCAGTACTTC.

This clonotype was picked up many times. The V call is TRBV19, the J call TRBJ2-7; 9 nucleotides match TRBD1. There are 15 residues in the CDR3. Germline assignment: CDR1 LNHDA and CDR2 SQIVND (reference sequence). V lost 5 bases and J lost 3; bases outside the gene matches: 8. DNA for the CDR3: TGTGCCAGTAGTCCCGGGACAGGGTCTATCTACGAGCAGTACTTC. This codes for CASSPGTGSIYEQYF. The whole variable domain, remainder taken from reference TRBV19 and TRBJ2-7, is DGGITQSPKYLFRKEGQNVTLSCEQNLNHDAMYWYRQDPGQGLRLIYYSQIVNDFQKGDIAEGYSVSREKKESFPLTVTSAQKNPTAFYLCASSPGTGSIYEQYFGPGTRLTVT.

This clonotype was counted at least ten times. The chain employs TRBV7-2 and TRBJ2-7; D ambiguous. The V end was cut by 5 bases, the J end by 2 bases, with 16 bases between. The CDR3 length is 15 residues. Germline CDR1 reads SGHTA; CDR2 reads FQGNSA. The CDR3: CASSPHRGETYEQYF. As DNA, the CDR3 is TGTGCCAGCAGCCCCCATCGAGGCGAGACCTACGAGCAGTACTTC. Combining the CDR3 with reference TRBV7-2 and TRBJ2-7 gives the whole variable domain GAGVSQSPSNKVTEKGKDVELRCDPISGHTALYWYRQSLGQGLEFLIYFQGNSAPDKSGLPSDRFSAERTGGSVSTLTIQRTQQEDSAVYLCASSPHRGETYEQYFGPGTRLTVT.

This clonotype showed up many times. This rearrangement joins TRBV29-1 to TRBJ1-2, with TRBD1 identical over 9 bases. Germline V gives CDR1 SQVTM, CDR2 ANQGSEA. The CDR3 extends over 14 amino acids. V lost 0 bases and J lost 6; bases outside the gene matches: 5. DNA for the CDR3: TGCAGCGTTGAAGATCGGGACAGGGTAAATGGCTACACCTTC. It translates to CSVEDRDRVNGYTF.